This entry is about one TCR beta chain. Its antigen is not identified. Data came from immunoSEQ multiplex PCR; TCRdb stores just in-frame clones and leaves some out. The data contain about 77,000 clones, about 92% of them singletons. The record originates from a study of OX40 agonist ivuxolimab in advanced cancers. The CDR3 has 15 amino acids. Germline assignment: CDR1 LNHDA and CDR2 SQIVND (reference sequence). The V end was cut by 9 bases, the J end by 2 bases, with 20 bases between. Study-wide results and limits: Also present in some nonresponders was a low level of normalized T-cell clonal expansion.

The chain combines TRBV19 with TRBJ2-7; D perhaps matches TRBD1 (5 bases). The specimen comprised CD4+ or CD8+ T cells sorted from blood, sampled in a trial of the OX40 agonist ivuxolimab. The clonotype was recovered from an adult with an advanced solid tumor such as melanoma, head and neck, liver or kidney cancer. The chain's CDR3 is CASTPKGLWPYEQYF. In DNA form, the CDR3 reads TGTGCCAGCACTCCAAAGGGGTTGTGGCCCTACGAGCAGTACTTC.